These 9 T cell receptor beta chains came from one sample sequenced in a study of CD8+ T cells in alopecia areata. Investigators isolated RNA and reverse transcribed it into cDNA to act as the sequencing template. The protocol was immunoSEQ multiplex PCR, while the TCRdb copy is restricted to in-frame clones and leaves out a portion. In the table there are approximately 300,000 clones, nearly 60% of which are singletons. Regarding treatment: oral pan-JAK inhibitor, 5-10 mg twice daily. Here the sequenced sample was CD4+ T cells sorted from blood, taken at week 24, from a patient treated with tofacitinib. The receptors shown here come from a human donor with alopecia areata.

The rearrangement joins TRBV5-6 to TRBJ1-5; D remains unclear. Looked up from germline, CDR1 is SGHDT and CDR2 is YYEEEE. CDR3 length equals 14 residues. Trimming left V 0 bases short and J 3 bases short, with 7 bases between. CDR3 in DNA: TGTGCCAGCAGCTTGGAAGGTTTCAATCAGCCCCAGCATTTT. Protein product: CASSLEGFNQPQHF.

The CDR3 is CASSFPGTEQYF. In DNA, the CDR3 is TGCGCCAGCAGCTTTCCCGGTACCGAGCAGTACTTC. V and J are TRBV5-1 and TRBJ2-7; D ambiguous. Germline-derived CDR1 and CDR2 are SGHRS and YFSETQ. The V end was cut by 2 bases, the J end by 6 bases, with 9 bases between. The CDR3 loop spans 12 amino acids.

This clone has at least ten counts. The chain joins TRBV10-3 to TRBJ2-5; the D is unclear. The CDR3 contains 12 residues. V lost 8 bases, J lost 5 bases, and 12 bases lay in between. Germline CDR1 ENHRY, CDR2 SYGVKD. CDR3 region: CAIGSSRETQYF. The CDR3 nucleotides are TGTGCCATCGGCAGCTCGAGGGAGACCCAGTACTTC.

This clone was counted between two and nine times. The V call is TRBV6-6, the J call TRBJ2-7; 7 bases are shared with TRBD1. There are 14 residues in the CDR3. The junction had 9 bases not matched to a gene; V was cut back by 6 bases and J by 4 bases. The germline CDR1 and CDR2 sequences are MNHNY and SVGAGI (reference sequence). CDR3 sequence reads: CASSLRDRYYEQYF. CDR3 DNA: TGTGCCAGCAGCCTCCGGGACAGATATTACGAGCAGTACTTC.

This clone showed up just a few times. The V and J genes are TRBV4-3 and TRBJ2-2, with TRBD1 matching 8 bases. J was trimmed by 6 bases and V by 0 bases; bases with no gene match: 3. CDR1 and CDR2 from the germline V gene are LGHNA and YSLEER. This CDR3 comprises 15 residues. CDR3 DNA sequence: TGCGCCAGCAGCCAAGATAGCAGGGGGCCCGGGGAGCTGTTTTTT. Translation: CASSQDSRGPGELFF.

This clone appeared many times. The chain combines TRBV28 with TRBJ2-4, with 9 bases matching TRBD2. The germline CDR1 and CDR2 sequences are MDHEN and SYDVKM. V dropped 0 bases and J dropped 3; count of bases not matched to a gene: 6. This CDR3 comprises 17 residues. The CDR3 sequence is CASSLWASGVNKNIQYF. In DNA form, the CDR3 reads TGTGCCAGCAGTTTATGGGCTAGCGGGGTGAACAAAAACATTCAGTACTTC.

Remarks on this clone: Relative to the germline gene, one junction end is altered; a read error may explain this. This chain joins TRBV7-7 and TRBJ1-5; a possible D gene is TRBD1 (5 bases). The CDR3 length is 16 residues. Germline V lookup: CDR1 SSHAT, CDR2 FNYEAQ (reference sequence). The CDR3 spells CASSLNSAGSNQPQHF. CDR3 bases: TGTGCTAGCAGCTTAAATTCGGCAGGGAGCAATCAGCCCCAGCATTTT.

This clone has more than one count but fewer than ten. The chain is built from TRBV6-4 and TRBJ2-3; D possibly corresponds to TRBD1 (7 bases). V was shortened by 3 bases and J by 0 bases, with 10 bases between the two germline ends. The CDR3 spans 15 residues. The germline CDR1 and CDR2 sequences are MRHNA and SNTAGT. Here the CDR3 DNA reads TGTGCCAGCAGTGAACAGGGGACTAGCACAGATACGCAGTATTTT. Translating it yields CASSEQGTSTDTQYF.

V gene TRBV18 combines with J gene TRBJ1-3; tentative D call: TRBD1 (5 bases). Trimming left V 3 bases short and J 8 bases short, with 11 bases between. Germline V gene sequence: CDR1 KGHSH, CDR2 LQKENI. This CDR3 has 13 amino acids. CDR3 protein: CASSPAGTDTIYF. The CDR3 DNA sequence: TGTGCCAGCTCACCGGCAGGGACGGACACCATATATTTT.